The 16 T cell receptor beta chains in this list originate from one sample, sequenced in a study of T cells in Graves' hyperthyroidism and ophthalmopathy. Amplified TCR beta CDR3 regions came from RNA transcripts. An initial round of RT-PCR targeting the TCR CDR3 relied on the HTBI primer set. TCRdb reprocessed the multiplex PCR reads with MiXCR, giving one entry per CDR3 protein. Here the sample spans around 700,000 distinct CDR3 sequences, about 17% being singletons. The sequencing sample was made of blood. All receptors come from a woman in her forties or fifties with Graves' hyperthyroidism that later progressed to Graves' ophthalmopathy.

The table lists this clonotype with a few counts. The chain recombines TRBV5-1 with TRBJ1-1, with D tentatively TRBD1 (6 bases). Germline CDR1 reads SGHRS; CDR2 reads YFSETQ. The V and J ends lost 3 bases and 1 base respectively, with 13 bases between them. The CDR3 has 15 residues. CDR3 in amino acids: CASSSTGHQNTEAFF. The CDR3 DNA sequence: TGCGCCAGCAGCTCCACGGGACATCAGAACACTGAAGCTTTCTTT.

V is TRBV5-1 and J is TRBJ2-7; D is unclear. The V gene's germline CDR1 is SGHRS and CDR2 YFSETQ. The ends were cut back, 5 bases at V and 7 bases at J, with 16 bases in the middle. The CDR3 loop spans 13 amino acids. CDR3: CASSPVLALEQYF. The CDR3 region has the DNA TGCGCCAGCAGTCCCGTCCTCGCTCTGGAGCAGTACTTC.

This chain connects TRBV7-9 to TRBJ2-3; 10 bases map to TRBD2. The ends lost 5 bases at V and 5 bases at J; junction bases unmatched: 10. The germline V gene has CDR1 SEHNR and CDR2 FQNEAQ (reference sequence). The CDR3 loop spans 16 amino acids. CDR3 DNA: TGTGCCAGCAGCCCCCCCCAGCGGGGGGGCATAGATACGCAGTATTTT. It is translated as CASSPPQRGGIDTQYF.

Details on this clonotype: Compared with germline, one end of the junction differs, possibly owing to a read error. CDR3 sequence reads: CASSSPSAGYSPLPF. As DNA, the CDR3 is TGTGCCAGCAGCTCCCCGTCGGCAGGTTATTCACCCCTCCCCTTT. This chain joins TRBV9 and TRBJ1-6, with D unclear. CDR1 is SGDLS and CDR2 is YYNGEE in the germline V gene. The CDR3 runs to 15 residues.

The chain is built from TRBV28 and TRBJ2-1; D possibly corresponds to TRBD2 (5 bases). The CDR3 covers 12 residues. Germline V gene lookup returns CDR1 MDHEN and CDR2 SYDVKM. V was pared by 6 bases and J by 8 bases, with 11 bases between. CDR3 nucleotide sequence: TGTGCCAGCAGGTCTACTAGAGATGAGCAGTTCTTC. This sequence encodes CASRSTRDEQFF.

At least ten counts were recorded for this clonotype. The V call is TRBV11-2, the J call TRBJ2-3, with 10 nucleotides matching TRBD2. The CDR3 spans 16 residues. The germline V gene encodes CDR1 SGHAT and CDR2 FQNNGV. The V gene end was trimmed by 4 bases and the J gene end by 6 bases; junction bases not matched to a gene: 10. CDR3 residues: CASSSGLAAPADTQYF. Here the CDR3 DNA reads TGTGCCAGCAGCTCCGGACTAGCGGCCCCTGCGGATACGCAGTATTTT.

The chain recombines TRBV12-3 or TRBV12-4 with TRBJ1-1; D gene ambiguous. The CDR3 sequence is 14 residues long. Between the trimmed V and J ends, which lost 7 bases and 6 bases, there was a span of 18 bases. CDR3 in amino acids: CASNPGPGGAEAFF. The CDR3 DNA follows: TGTGCCAGCAACCCCGGTCCCGGCGGAGCTGAAGCTTTCTTT.

This clonotype has ten or more counts. The chain combines TRBV2 with TRBJ2-1; no definite D call. V was pared by 3 bases and J by 12 bases, with 9 bases between. The CDR3 consists of 11 residues. Germline CDR1 and CDR2: SNHLY and FYNNEI. The CDR3 region has the DNA TGTGCCAGCAGTGATTTCCTGCGGCAGTTCTTC. As protein: CASSDFLRQFF.

This clonotype was detected many times. The chain joins TRBV6-5 to TRBJ1-1; possibly TRBD1 for D (5 bases). The CDR3 is 18 amino acids. Germline loops: CDR1 MNHEY, CDR2 SVGAGI. V lost 0 bases and J 7 bases, leaving 24 bases between the germline ends. Written as DNA, the CDR3 is TGTGCCAGCAGTTACTCCCCCCCCAGGGTTGATTGGGCCGGTGAAGCTTTCTTT. Translating it yields CASSYSPPRVDWAGEAFF.

This clonotype showed up many times. This chain links TRBV6-5 with TRBJ2-5; D is undetermined. V lost 5 bases and J lost 4, with 17 bases in between. The CDR3 has 15 residues. Germline values: CDR1 MNHEY, CDR2 SVGAGI. The CDR3, as DNA: TGTGCCAGCAGTCTTGAACTATCGTCTGTAGAGACCCAGTACTTC. Translating gives CASSLELSSVETQYF.

The chain recombines TRBV4-1 with TRBJ2-7; tentatively, D is TRBD2 (6 bases). Between the trimmed V and J ends, which lost 2 bases and 0 bases, there was a span of 14 bases. The germline CDR1 and CDR2 sequences are MGHRA and YSYEKL. The CDR3 length is 16 residues. CDR3 bases: TGCGCCAGCAGCCAACGCGGGACGCCAAGCTCCTACGAGCAGTACTTC. Its translation is CASSQRGTPSSYEQYF.

This clonotype appeared many times. This chain connects TRBV30 to TRBJ1-6, with D perhaps TRBD1 (6 bases). V gave up 5 bases and J gave up 4 bases, with 9 bases separating them. The CDR3 spans 13 residues. Looked up from germline, CDR1 is GTSNPN and CDR2 is SVGIG (reference sequence). The CDR3, as DNA: TGTGCCTGGGGACAGCTTTATAATTCACCCCTCCACTTT. The encoded protein is CAWGQLYNSPLHF.

This clonotype was seen at least ten times. This chain connects TRBV5-1 to TRBJ2-7; D is uncertain. The CDR3 runs 13 residues. Germline CDR1 SGHRS, CDR2 YFSETQ. The V and J ends lost 4 bases and 0 bases respectively, with 8 bases between them. The CDR3 sequence: CASSVLVSYEQYF. The CDR3 DNA reads as TGCGCCAGCAGCGTACTGGTCTCCTACGAGCAGTACTTC.

At least ten counts were recorded for this clonotype. The V and J genes are TRBV3-1 and TRBJ2-2, with unresolved D. Germline V CDR1 and CDR2: LGHDT, YNNKEL (reference sequence). The CDR3 loop spans 12 amino acids. The V gene lost 1 base and the J gene lost 6 bases, with 3 bases spanning the gap. DNA of the CDR3: TGTGCCAGCAGCCAAGGCCCCGGGGAGCTGTTTTTT. It translates to CASSQGPGELFF.

This clonotype was seen more than once but under ten times. The chain has TRBV2 and TRBJ2-5; D gene unclear. The CDR3 contains 12 residues. Trimming pared 1 base from V and 4 bases from J, leaving 4 bases between. From germline, CDR1 is SNHLY and CDR2 FYNNEI. The CDR3 DNA reads as TGTGCCAGCAGTGAAGGTAGAGAGACCCAGTACTTC. Its protein product is CASSEGRETQYF.

This clonotype was observed a few times. The rearrangement uses TRBV27 and TRBJ2-1; TRBD1 aligns across 10 bases. The V segment lost 6 bases and the J segment 1 base; nucleotides outside the gene matches: 12. The CDR3 spans 18 residues. Germline V CDR1 and CDR2: MNHEY, SMNVEV (reference sequence). CDR3 DNA sequence: TGTGCCAGCAGACGGGGACAGGGGAGGGGGGGGTCCTACAATGAGCAGTTCTTC. Translated, it gives CASRRGQGRGGSYNEQFF.